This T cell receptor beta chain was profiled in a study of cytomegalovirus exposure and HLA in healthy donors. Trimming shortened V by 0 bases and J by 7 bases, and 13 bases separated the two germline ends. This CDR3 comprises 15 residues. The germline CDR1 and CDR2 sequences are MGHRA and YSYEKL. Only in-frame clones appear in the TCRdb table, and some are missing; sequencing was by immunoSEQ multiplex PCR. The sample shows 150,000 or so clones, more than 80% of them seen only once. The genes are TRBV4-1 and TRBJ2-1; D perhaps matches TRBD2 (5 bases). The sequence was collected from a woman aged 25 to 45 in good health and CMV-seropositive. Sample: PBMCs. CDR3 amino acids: CASSQDRTSKNEQFF. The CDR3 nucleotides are TGCGCCAGCAGCCAAGATAGAACTAGTAAAAATGAGCAGTTCTTC.